A single sample is the source of the 8 T cell receptor beta chains below, sequenced in a study of shared clonotypes between healthy human individuals. TCRdb keeps only in-frame clones here, not all; method: immunoSEQ multiplex PCR. The sample holds around 1,000,000 clones, roughly 80% seen once. The sequencing sample was made of memory CD4+ T cells from PBMCs. The subset here: CD45RA-negative fraction. The receptors were gathered from a man aged 18-30 years in good health. Some clones in this sample may be carry-over from other donors' samples.

This chain joins TRBV27 and TRBJ2-7; 7 nucleotides agree with TRBD1. CDR1 and CDR2 (germline): MNHEY, SMNVEV (reference sequence). CDR3 length: 15 amino acids. V was clipped by 1 base and J by 1 base; unmatched bases: 4. CDR3 sequence reads: CASSLLGGKSYEQYF. In DNA form, the CDR3 reads TGTGCCAGCAGTTTATTAGGGGGCAAGTCCTACGAGCAGTACTTC.

With regard to this clone: Additional DNA sequences in this sample encode the identical CDR3. The chain has TRBV18 and TRBJ2-7; 8 positions match TRBD1. Trimming cost V 3 bases and J 2 bases; bases outside gene matches: 3. CDR1 and CDR2 from the germline V gene are KGHSH and LQKENI. This CDR3 region has 14 residues. The CDR3 DNA reads TGTGCCAGCTCACCGTTACAGGGGGCCTACGAGCAGTACTTC. This encodes CASSPLQGAYEQYF.

Of note for this clone: The junction shows a germline mismatch at one end, possibly a read error. The rearrangement joins TRBV6-1 to TRBJ1-2; no clear D. This CDR3 is 11 amino acids long. Germline V gene sequence: CDR1 MNHNS, CDR2 SASEGT. This CDR3 is CASREGGGYTF. The CDR3 DNA reads as TGTGCCAGCAGGGAAGGTGGTGGCTACACCTTC.

As regards this clone: Other DNA sequences in the same sample also yield this CDR3. The V and J genes are TRBV19 and TRBJ2-5; D gene ambiguous. Germline CDR1 is LNHDA and CDR2 is SQIVND (reference sequence). The CDR3 runs 13 residues. V lost 3 bases and J lost 1, with 6 bases in between. The CDR3 region has the DNA TGTGCCAGTAGTATCTACATCCAAGAGACCCAGTACTTC. It specifies CASSIYIQETQYF.

The J gene is TRBJ1-1, the V gene TRBV7-2; no reliable D call. In germline, CDR1 is SGHTA, CDR2 FQGNSA. The germline V and J ends were trimmed by 1 base and 10 bases, with 13 bases remaining between them. This CDR3 comprises 13 residues. CDR3 nucleotides: TGTGCCAGCAGCTTAGGGGGTAGGCGGGGAGCTTTCTTT. Its protein is CASSLGGRRGAFF.

The rearrangement uses TRBV25-1 and TRBJ2-5; weak D call: TRBD1 (5 bases). The germline V gene encodes CDR1 MGHDK and CDR2 SYGVNS. There are 13 residues in the CDR3. V lost 4 bases to trimming and J lost 7 bases, with 13 bases between them. The CDR3 DNA sequence: TGTGCCAGCAGTGCCAACAGGAAACGGACCCAGTACTTC. It yields the protein CASSANRKRTQYF.

J is TRBJ1-1 and V is TRBV29-1; D uncertain. This CDR3 has 10 residues. Germline-derived CDR1 and CDR2 are SQVTM and ANQGSEA. The V and J ends lost 7 bases and 2 bases respectively, with 5 bases between them. The CDR3 loop is CSGSNTEAFF. Written as DNA, the CDR3 is TGCAGCGGTAGTAACACTGAAGCTTTCTTT. The entire variable domain, with the rest obtained from reference TRBV29-1 and TRBJ1-1, is as follows: SAVISQKPSRDICQRGTSLTIQCQVDSQVTMMFWYRQQPGQSLTLIATANQGSEATYESGFVIDKFPISRPNLTFSTLTVSNMSPEDSSIYLCSGSNTEAFFGQGTRLTVV.

The chain recombines TRBV7-9 with TRBJ2-5, with D hard to call. The CDR3 sequence is 13 residues long. Germline V gene sequence: CDR1 SEHNR, CDR2 FQNEAQ (reference sequence). V was shortened by 7 bases and J by 5 bases, with 14 bases between the two germline ends. The chain's CDR3 is CASISPGQETQYF. CDR3 DNA sequence: TGTGCCAGCATCTCGCCAGGCCAGGAGACCCAGTACTTC.